The 3 T cell receptor beta chains presented below share a single source sample, sequenced in a study of OX40 agonist ivuxolimab in advanced cancers. Clones were sequenced by immunoSEQ multiplex PCR, and TCRdb holds only the in-frame ones, with some missing. The sample has about 80,000 clones; over 75% are singletons. The source material was CD4+ or CD8+ T cells sorted from blood, sampled in a trial of the OX40 agonist ivuxolimab. These receptors were taken from an adult with an advanced solid tumor such as melanoma, head and neck, liver or kidney cancer.

This sequence joins TRBV27 and TRBJ2-1, with 7 bases aligning to TRBD1. CDR1 is MNHEY, CDR2 SMNVEV, per germline (reference sequence). The length of the CDR3 is 14 residues. Unmatched junction bases numbered 10, after V lost 6 bases and J lost 8 bases. Here the CDR3 DNA reads TGTGCCAGCAGGACCTCGGACAGGTATGATGAGCAGTTCTTC. It yields the protein CASRTSDRYDEQFF.

The V and J genes are TRBV5-6 and TRBJ1-5; TRBD1 might be the D (6 bases). The germline V gene encodes CDR1 SGHDT and CDR2 YYEEEE. V was clipped by 0 bases and J by 4 bases, with 8 bases between them. The CDR3 is 14 amino acids. In DNA, the CDR3 is TGTGCCAGCAGCTTGGGACAGGCTAATCAGCCCCAGCATTTT. Amino acids: CASSLGQANQPQHF.

The J gene is TRBJ1-5, the V gene TRBV5-1; 7 bases map to TRBD1. This CDR3 has 14 residues. Germline assignment: CDR1 SGHRS and CDR2 YFSETQ. With V trimmed by 4 bases and J by 2 bases, 3 bases remained unmatched. CDR3 protein: CASSQGQGNQPQHF. In nucleotides, the CDR3 is TGCGCCAGCAGCCAAGGACAGGGCAATCAGCCCCAGCATTTT.